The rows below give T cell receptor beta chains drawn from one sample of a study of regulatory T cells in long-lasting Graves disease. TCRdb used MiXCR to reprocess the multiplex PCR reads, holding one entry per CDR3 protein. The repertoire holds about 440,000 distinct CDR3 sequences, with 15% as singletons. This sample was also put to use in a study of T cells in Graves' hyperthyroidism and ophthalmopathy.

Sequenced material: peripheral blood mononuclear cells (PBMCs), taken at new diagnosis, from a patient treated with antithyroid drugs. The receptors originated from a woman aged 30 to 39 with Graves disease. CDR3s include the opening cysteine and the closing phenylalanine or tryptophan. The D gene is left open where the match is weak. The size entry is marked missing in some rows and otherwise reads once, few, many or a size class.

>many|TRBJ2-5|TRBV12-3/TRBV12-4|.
TGTGCCAGCAGTGCCAGCAGAGAGACCCAGTACTTC
CASSASRETQYF
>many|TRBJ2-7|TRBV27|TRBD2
TGTGCCAGCAGTTTGAACGGGAGGCGGGAGCAGTACTTC
CASSLNGRREQYF
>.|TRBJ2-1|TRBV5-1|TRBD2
TGCGCCAGCAGCTCAGGACTAGCGGGTCCAAATGAGCAGCTCTTC
CASSSGLAGPNEQLF
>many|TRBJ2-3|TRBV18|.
TGTGCCAGCTCATTCTCGCACTCTGCAGATACGCAGTATTTT
CASSFSHSADTQYF
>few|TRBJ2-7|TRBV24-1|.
TGTGCCACCAGTGATTCTCTACAGGGTGGTGGCGAGCAGTACTTC
CATSDSLQGGGEQYF
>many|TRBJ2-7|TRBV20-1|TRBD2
TGCAGTGCCCCCAGCGGGACCTCCTACGAGCAGTACTTC
CSAPSGTSYEQYF
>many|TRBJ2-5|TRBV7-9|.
TGTGCCAGCGGGCGCACAGGTCGATTCCAAGAGACCCAGTACTTC
CASGRTGRFQETQYF
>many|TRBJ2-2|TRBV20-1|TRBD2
TGCAGTGCAACGACTAGCGGGAAATCCGGGGAGCTGTTTTTT
CSATTSGKSGELFF
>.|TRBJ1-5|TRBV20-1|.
TGCAGTGCTGGGGTAGGAAGCAATCAGCCCCAGCATTTT
CSAGVGSNQPQHF
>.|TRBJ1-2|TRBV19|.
TGTGCCAGTAGTACGGCAATTTTTAACTATGGCTACACCTTC
CASSTAIFNYGYTF
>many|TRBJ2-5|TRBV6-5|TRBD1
TGTGCCAGCAGTTACCCGGGACAGGGGATCAGTGAGACCCAGTACTTC
CASSYPGQGISETQYF
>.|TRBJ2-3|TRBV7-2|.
TGTGCCAGCAGCTTAGTTCGCTACACAGATACGCAGTATTTT
CASSLVRYTDTQYF
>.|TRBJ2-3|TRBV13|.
TGTGCCAGCTCAGGGGTGGGGAGCACAGATACGCAGTATTTT
CASSGVGSTDTQYF
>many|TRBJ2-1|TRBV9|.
TGTGCCAGCAGCGTTCGGCCGAACCCGGCAAACAATGAGCAGTTCTTC
CASSVRPNPANNEQFF
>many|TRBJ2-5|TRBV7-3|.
TGTGCCAGCAGCTTAAGCGGGCACCAAGAGACCCAGTACTTC
CASSLSGHQETQYF
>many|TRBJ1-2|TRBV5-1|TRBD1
TGCGCCAGCACCGGCCTCAGAGGGGGCCTTGATGGCTACACCTTC
CASTGLRGGLDGYTF
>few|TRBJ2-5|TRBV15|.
TGTGCCACCACGGACACCGAAGAGACCCAGTACTTC
CATTDTEETQYF
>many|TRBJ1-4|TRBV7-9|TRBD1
TGTGCCAGCAGCGGGGGACAGTCACAGAATGAAAAACTGTTTTTT
CASSGGQSQNEKLFF
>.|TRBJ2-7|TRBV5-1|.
TGCGCCAGCAGCTTGGTCCAGGCCCCCAACGAGCAGTACTTC
CASSLVQAPNEQYF
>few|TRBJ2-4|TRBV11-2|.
TGTGCCAGCAGCTTAGAGGGGGGCAGGGGAAACATTCAGTACTTC
CASSLEGGRGNIQYF
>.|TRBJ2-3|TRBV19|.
TGTGCCAGTACCCCGGAGCCCCGATCCACAGATACGCAGTATTTT
CASTPEPRSTDTQYF
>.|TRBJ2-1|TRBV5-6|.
TGTGCCAGCAGCACCCACCACCCGCAGGGAGTAACGAATGAGCAGTTCTTC
CASSTHHPQGVTNEQFF
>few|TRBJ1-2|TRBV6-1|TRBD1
TGTGCCAGCACCACGGGACAGACCTACTATGGCTACACCTTC
CASTTGQTYYGYTF
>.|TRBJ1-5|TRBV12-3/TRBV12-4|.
TGTGCCAGCAGTCCCATGGGGGGCAATCAGCCCCAGCATTTT
CASSPMGGNQPQHF
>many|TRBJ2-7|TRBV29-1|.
TGCAGCGTTGGGGGTGGCACCTACGAGCAGTACTTC
CSVGGGTYEQYF
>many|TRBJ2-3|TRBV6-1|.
TGTGCCAGCAGTGGGCTAGCGAAGGATACGCAGTATTTT
CASSGLAKDTQYF
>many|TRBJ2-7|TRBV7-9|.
TGTGCCAGCAGCGCCGGGGGTCCCTACGAGCAGTACTTC
CASSAGGPYEQYF
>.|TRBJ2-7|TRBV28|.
TGTGCCAGCAGTTTAGTCGCCCACGAGCAGTACTTC
CASSLVAHEQYF
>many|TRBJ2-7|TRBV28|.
TGTGCCAGCAGTTCAATTGGAGGGCAGTACTTC
CASSSIGGQYF
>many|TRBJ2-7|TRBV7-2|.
TGTGCCAGCAGCTTCCTAGGGACTGGTCGCGAGCAGTACTTC
CASSFLGTGREQYF
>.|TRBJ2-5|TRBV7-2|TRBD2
TGTGCCAGCAGCTCCTCGGGACTAGTGTCAGAGACCCAGTACTTC
CASSSSGLVSETQYF
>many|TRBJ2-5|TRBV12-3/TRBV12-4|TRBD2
TGTGCCAGCAGTGCGGGACTATACGAAGGGACCCAGTACTTC
CASSAGLYEGTQYF
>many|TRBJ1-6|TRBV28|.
TGTGCCAGCACCTCCGGAGACGGGAAAAATTCACCCCTCCACTTT
CASTSGDGKNSPLHF